The 31 T cell receptor beta chains in this list originate from one sample, sequenced in a study of T cell changes during pregnancy in multiple sclerosis. The data were produced by immunoSEQ multiplex PCR, yet TCRdb's version contains in-frame clones alone and is incomplete. There are more than 60,000 clones in the sample; around 90% occur only once, and around 0.3% lies in the top ten. The sample here was CD4+ T cells from peripheral blood mononuclear cells, taken in the third trimester of pregnancy. Receptors originate from a female donor in good health, enrolled as a control in a pregnancy study.

This rearrangement joins TRBV5-1 to TRBJ1-4; 7 nucleotides line up with TRBD1. This CDR3 spans 14 amino acids. V lost 3 bases, J lost 8 bases, and 7 bases stayed unmatched. Germline V lookup: CDR1 SGHRS, CDR2 YFSETQ. In DNA, the CDR3 is TGCGCCAGCAGCTCCGACAGGGAAGGCGAAAAACTGTTTTTT. This sequence encodes CASSSDREGEKLFF.

The rearrangement joins TRBV6-6 to TRBJ1-1; TRBD1 matches at 8 bases. The CDR3 is 16 residues long. Germline trimming cut 6 bases from V and 4 bases from J; bases unmatched to any gene: 13. Per germline, CDR1 MNHNY and CDR2 SVGAGI (reference sequence). CDR3 sequence: CASRLRQGRTPTEAFF. The CDR3 coding sequence is TGTGCCAGCAGACTGCGACAGGGGCGAACTCCCACTGAAGCTTTCTTT.

The chain links TRBV6-5 to TRBJ2-3; no firm D call. The CDR3 is made up of 11 amino acids. CDR1 MNHEY and CDR2 SVGAGI come from the germline V gene. Trimming left V 4 bases short and J 12 bases short, with 11 bases between. This CDR3 reads CASSSRYAQYF. CDR3 coding DNA: TGTGCCAGCAGTTCCCGCTACGCCCAGTATTTT.

The chain uses TRBV7-2 and TRBJ2-7; D perhaps matches TRBD2 (5 bases). The ends were cut back, 2 bases at V and 0 bases at J, with 11 bases in the middle. The CDR3 runs to 15 residues. The germline V gene encodes CDR1 SGHTA and CDR2 FQGNSA. CDR3 sequence: CASSLNGESSYEQYF. The CDR3 region has the DNA TGTGCCAGCAGCTTAAACGGGGAGAGCTCCTACGAGCAGTACTTC.

The chain joins TRBV29-1 to TRBJ1-4; 7 nucleotides align to TRBD1. The CDR3 has 11 amino acids. V lost 6 bases and J lost 8; bases outside the gene matches: 3. Germline V gene sequence: CDR1 SQVTM, CDR2 ANQGSEA. For the CDR3, the DNA is TGCAGCGTGGAGACAGGGGAAAAACTGTTTTTT. Protein sequence: CSVETGEKLFF.

The CDR3 protein is CASSLPPGLTYNEQFF. The CDR3 DNA reads TGTGCCAGCAGCCTCCCCCCGGGACTAACCTACAATGAGCAGTTCTTC. The chain combines TRBV5-4 with TRBJ2-1; 7 nucleotides align to TRBD2. The length of the CDR3 is 16 residues. J gave up 2 bases and V 4 bases, and 9 bases lay outside the gene matches. In germline, CDR1 is SGHNT, CDR2 YYREEE (reference sequence). The complete variable domain, with remaining parts taken from reference TRBV5-4 and TRBJ2-1, reads ETGVTQSPTHLIKTRGQQVTLRCSSQSGHNTVSWYQQALGQGPQFIFQYYREEENGRGNFPPRFSGLQFPNYSSELNVNALELDDSALYLCASSLPPGLTYNEQFFGPGTRLTVL.

The count of this clone is one. The genes are TRBV30 and TRBJ1-3; no firm D call. The CDR3 runs 13 residues. Germline CDR1 and CDR2: GTSNPN and SVGIG (reference sequence). The V gene lost 3 bases and the J gene lost 0 bases, with 6 bases spanning the gap. This CDR3 is CAWSVSSGNTIYF. The CDR3 nucleotides read TGTGCCTGGAGCGTGAGCTCTGGAAACACCATATATTTT.

CDR3 coding DNA: TGTGCCAGCAGCAAAGCGAGGACGGACGGGGGGCAGACCCAGTACTTC. Translated, it gives CASSKARTDGGQTQYF. V and J are TRBV4-2 and TRBJ2-5, with D perhaps TRBD2 (7 bases). The germline V gene has CDR1 LGHNA and CDR2 YNFKEQ. V dropped 5 bases and J dropped 6 bases, with 22 bases sitting between them. CDR3 length equals 16 residues.

The genes are TRBV6-1 and TRBJ1-2; 8 positions agree with TRBD1. This CDR3 has 11 residues. Germline V gene lookup returns CDR1 MNHNS and CDR2 SASEGT. Losses at the gene ends were 8 bases for V and 6 bases for J; bases not matched to a gene: 2. CDR3 coding DNA: TGTGCCAGCCTGACAGGGGATGGCTACACCTTC. Protein: CASLTGDGYTF.

The chain combines TRBV7-8 with TRBJ2-7, with a weak D call TRBD2 (5 bases). CDR1 and CDR2 (germline): SGHVS, FQNEAQ. CDR3 length: 15 residues. V was shortened by 3 bases and J by 1 base, with 13 bases between the two germline ends. The CDR3 spells CASSLREIRSYEQYF. As DNA, the CDR3 is TGTGCCAGCAGCTTGAGGGAAATTAGATCCTACGAGCAGTACTTC.

The rearrangement links TRBV5-1 to TRBJ1-1; no firm D call. This CDR3 spans 13 amino acids. Per the germline V gene, CDR1 is SGHRS and CDR2 is YFSETQ. The ends were cut back, 4 bases at V and 4 bases at J, with 11 bases in the middle. CDR3 region: CASSPPSGTEAFF. The CDR3 nucleotides read TGCGCCAGCAGCCCGCCATCGGGCACTGAAGCTTTCTTT.

This clone was observed a few times. The rearrangement joins TRBV4-3 to TRBJ2-3, with TRBD2 matching over 11 bases. There are 16 residues in the CDR3. V was pared by 4 bases and J by 5 bases, with 8 bases of the junction left unmatched. Germline CDR1 is LGHNA and CDR2 is YSLEER. Here the CDR3 reads CASSLIAGGPQDTQYF. The CDR3 nucleotides read TGCGCCAGCAGCCTCATAGCGGGGGGGCCTCAAGATACGCAGTATTTT.

V is TRBV7-2 and J is TRBJ2-1, with 8 bases fitting TRBD2. Trimming took 1 base from V and 3 from J; bases not matched to a gene: 5. The CDR3 runs 16 residues. From germline, CDR1 is SGHTA and CDR2 FQGNSA. CDR3: CASSLVPGGDYNEQFF. The CDR3, as DNA: TGTGCCAGCAGCTTAGTTCCCGGGGGGGACTACAATGAGCAGTTCTTC. The full variable domain, its missing parts supplied by reference TRBV7-2 and TRBJ2-1, is GAGVSQSPSNKVTEKGKDVELRCDPISGHTALYWYRQSLGQGLEFLIYFQGNSAPDKSGLPSDRFSAERTGGSVSTLTIQRTQQEDSAVYLCASSLVPGGDYNEQFFGPGTRLTVL.

The chain carries TRBV4-1 and TRBJ2-5; the match to TRBD2 covers 7 bases. The germline CDR1 and CDR2 sequences are MGHRA and YSYEKL. V was clipped by 0 bases and J by 4 bases; unmatched bases: 5. This CDR3 comprises 15 residues. DNA of the CDR3: TGCGCCAGCAGCCAAGATCGGGGGGTCGGAGAGACCCAGTACTTC. Its translation is CASSQDRGVGETQYF.

This chain joins TRBV7-2 and TRBJ1-4, with 7 bases fitting TRBD1. Germline V gene lookup returns CDR1 SGHTA and CDR2 FQGNSA. The CDR3 runs 15 residues. J lost 4 bases, V lost 5 bases, and 7 bases had no gene match. CDR3 amino acids: CASSPQTGFNEKLFF. The CDR3 DNA is TGTGCCAGCAGCCCGCAGACAGGGTTTAATGAAAAACTGTTTTTT.

On this clone: Its ends do not fully match the called genes, so a read error is possible. The gene calls are TRBV7-7 and TRBJ2-5, with TRBD1 as a possible D gene (6 bases). The CDR3 covers 13 residues. Looked up from germline, CDR1 is SSHAT and CDR2 is FNYEAQ (reference sequence). The chain's CDR3 is CASSPDSFQTQYF. Written as DNA, the CDR3 is TGTGCTAGCAGCCCGGACAGCTTCCAGACCCAGTACTTC.

The chain employs TRBV7-2 and TRBJ2-4; 8 bases match TRBD1. Looked up from germline, CDR1 is SGHTA and CDR2 is FQGNSA. The CDR3 contains 14 residues. Trimming took 3 bases from V and 8 from J; bases not matched to a gene: 6. The CDR3 region is CASSFGQGSYIQYF. In DNA, the CDR3 is TGTGCCAGCAGCTTTGGACAGGGTAGTTACATTCAGTACTTC.

The genes are TRBV7-3 and TRBJ2-3; 8 nucleotides agree with TRBD2. With V trimmed by 6 bases and J by 2 bases, 13 bases remained unmatched. CDR1 is SGHTA, CDR2 FQGTGA, per germline. CDR3 length: 17 residues. For the CDR3, the DNA is TGTGCCAGCAGTCGCGCCCCTGCGGGGGGCCCCACAGATACGCAGTATTTT. Encoded protein: CASSRAPAGGPTDTQYF.

In DNA form, the CDR3 reads TGTGCCAGCAGCGTCGCTAGCGGGGGGGCCCCGGAGACCCAGTACTTC. Its translation: CASSVASGGAPETQYF. The J gene is TRBJ2-5, the V gene TRBV5-4; 12 nucleotides agree with TRBD2. This CDR3 comprises 16 residues. Trimming took 4 bases from V and 5 from J; bases not matched to a gene: 9. CDR1 is SGHNT, CDR2 YYREEE, per germline (reference sequence).

V is TRBV29-1 and J is TRBJ2-3; 7 positions match TRBD1. Germline CDR1 and CDR2: SQVTM and ANQGSEA. J lost 0 bases, V lost 6 bases, and 6 bases had no gene match. The CDR3 sequence is 14 residues long. The CDR3 sequence is CSVTGPISTDTQYF. The CDR3 DNA reads as TGCAGCGTGACAGGGCCAATAAGCACAGATACGCAGTATTTT.

This chain links TRBV6-6 with TRBJ1-1; D uncertain. The CDR3 has 14 amino acids. The V and J ends lost 5 bases and 0 bases respectively, with 10 bases between them. Germline V gene lookup returns CDR1 MNHNY and CDR2 SVGAGI (reference sequence). The CDR3 region is CASSVLYLNTEAFF. In DNA, the CDR3 is TGTGCCAGCAGTGTCCTATACTTGAACACTGAAGCTTTCTTT.

This rearrangement joins TRBV5-6 to TRBJ1-2; D is undetermined. V was pared by 0 bases and J by 4 bases, with 7 bases between. The CDR3 extends over 13 amino acids. The germline gives CDR1 SGHDT, CDR2 YYEEEE. CDR3: CASSLDSSYGYTF. Here the CDR3 DNA reads TGTGCCAGCAGCTTGGACTCGAGCTATGGCTACACCTTC.

The gene calls are TRBV2 and TRBJ2-7, with D possibly being TRBD2 (5 bases). The CDR3 covers 14 residues. Germline V lookup: CDR1 SNHLY, CDR2 FYNNEI. The V gene lost 8 bases and the J gene lost 1 base, with 15 bases spanning the gap. The CDR3 spells CASSLHGGSYEQYF. The CDR3 DNA follows: TGTGCCAGCTCGTTACACGGCGGGTCCTACGAGCAGTACTTC.

This chain's CDR3 is CASSLPGYEQYF. Written as DNA, the CDR3 is TGTGCCAGCAGCTTGCCGGGTTACGAGCAGTACTTC. The chain recombines TRBV5-6 with TRBJ2-7; D call uncertain. This CDR3 spans 12 amino acids. V was pared by 1 base and J by 4 bases, with 6 bases between. CDR1 and CDR2 from the germline V gene are SGHDT and YYEEEE.

The rearrangement joins TRBV30 to TRBJ1-5; D unresolved. Germline V gene data show CDR1 as GTSNPN and CDR2 as SVGIG (reference sequence). The CDR3 sequence is 13 residues long. The germline V and J ends were trimmed by 0 bases and 2 bases, with 5 bases remaining between them. The CDR3 bases are TGTGCCTGGAGTGTTTCGGGCAATCAGCCCCAGCATTTT. Its translation is CAWSVSGNQPQHF.

This chain joins TRBV18 and TRBJ2-7; D may be TRBD2 (5 bases). Germline lookup yields CDR1 KGHSH and CDR2 LQKENI. This CDR3 has 13 amino acids. V was cut by 6 bases and J by 6 bases, with 15 bases left in between. The DNA of the CDR3 is TGTGCCAGCTCGCCTAATAATGAGGGCGAGCAGTACTTC. This translates into CASSPNNEGEQYF.

The CDR3 sequence is CASSPAYEQYF. The CDR3 coding sequence is TGTGCCAGCAGTCCCGCCTACGAGCAGTACTTC. This chain joins TRBV2 and TRBJ2-7; no clear D. Germline loops: CDR1 SNHLY, CDR2 FYNNEI. V was pared by 5 bases and J by 2 bases, with 4 bases between. The CDR3 loop spans 11 amino acids.

This clone was seen a single time. This chain uses TRBV18 with TRBJ1-1, with D tentatively TRBD1 (6 bases). The length of the CDR3 is 15 residues. Germline V gene data show CDR1 as KGHSH and CDR2 as LQKENI. V was shortened by 1 base and J by 2 bases, with 11 bases between the two germline ends. Written as DNA, the CDR3 is TGTGCCAGCTCACCACACCAGGGGATCAACACTGAAGCTTTCTTT. Its protein is CASSPHQGINTEAFF.

The J gene is TRBJ2-7, the V gene TRBV7-2; TRBD1 matches 9 bases. J lost 6 bases, V lost 5 bases, and 11 bases had no gene match. The germline CDR1 and CDR2 sequences are SGHTA and FQGNSA. The CDR3 totals 15 residues. The DNA for the CDR3 is TGTGCCAGCAGCGACACAGGGGGCGTAGGCATCGAGCAGTACTTC. This sequence encodes CASSDTGGVGIEQYF.

This clone has a single count. CDR3 residues: CASSLHPAGELFF. In DNA, the CDR3 is TGTGCCAGCAGCCTCCACCCGGCCGGGGAGCTGTTTTTT. The genes are TRBV7-2 and TRBJ2-2; D not resolved. This CDR3 is 13 amino acids long. Trimming removed 5 bases at V and 6 bases at J, with 10 bases between. The germline CDR1 and CDR2 sequences are SGHTA and FQGNSA.

The genes are TRBV2 and TRBJ1-6; possible D gene TRBD1, 6 bases. The CDR3 sequence is 16 residues long. Per germline, CDR1 SNHLY and CDR2 FYNNEI. V lost 4 bases and J 7 bases, leaving 17 bases between the germline ends. The CDR3: CASSASRGFGNSPLHF. CDR3 bases: TGTGCCAGCAGTGCGTCGAGGGGGTTTGGGAATTCACCCCTCCACTTT.